This entry describes one TCR beta chain. The sample holds many counts of this clonotype. The antigen it binds to is not known. The sample holds no much larger clone one base away, and base qualities are not on file. These data are taken from a study of T cell repertoires in cytomegalovirus infection (dated by TCRdb to the late 2010s). With regard to the full study: Donor HLA type was relevant to the analysis, because carriage of CMV infection together with the matching HLA type was indicated by public TCR beta signatures. Broad study findings and their caveats: The ex vivo response was dominated by HLA-C-restricted CMV-specific TCR beta clonotypes, and the single most frequent clonotype in two of eight donors was supplied by these HLA-C-restricted clonotypes. Carriers of CMV infection plus the relevant HLA type were discriminated by the cumulative frequency of public TCR beta family members in the study cohort and in an independent roughly 340-donor cohort.

Sequencing relied on an Illumina HiSeq 1500. Starting from the raw public reads, TCRdb applied fastp trimming at Q25, assembled clones with MiXCR and retained in-frame beta chains. Rows with a matching CDR3 protein are joined into one entry that keeps the most common DNA and genes. The sample table lists about 680,000 distinct CDR3 sequences, approximately 24% of them with a count of one. The ten largest clones capture 8% of the sample. The specimen sequenced was CD8+ T cells from PBMCs. The TCR comes from a human donor in good health (CMV status not recorded). Some clones in this sample may be carry-over from other donors' samples.

CDR3 reads: CASSLAGGPGELFF. The nucleotides are TGTGCCAGCAGCTTAGCGGGGGGTCCCGGGGAGCTGTTTTTT. Rearrangement joined TRBV7-2 to TRBJ2-2; TRBD2 could be the D gene, as 6 bases match. V gives up 0 bases and J gives up 6 bases, and the segment between their germline ends measures 8 bases. CDR1 and CDR2 were assigned from the germline V gene as SGHTA and FQGNSA. From the cysteine through the phenylalanine, the CDR3 covers 14 amino acids. The read is trimmed to its CDR3 DNA, 42 bases read in frame from base 1. The CDR3, completed at both ends by the reference TRBV7-2 and TRBJ2-2 genes, gives the full variable domain GAGVSQSPSNKVTEKGKDVELRCDPISGHTALYWYRQSLGQGLEFLIYFQGNSAPDKSGLPSDRFSAERTGGSVSTLTIQRTQQEDSAVYLCASSLAGGPGELFFGEGSRLTVL.